This TCR beta chain was sequenced for a study of blood T cell repertoires in COVID-19. For the study at large: The United States, Italy and Spain provided the acute and convalescent COVID-19 samples. Nucleic acid was either cDNA or gDNA, and it came from T cells, B-cell-depleted T cells, or PBMCs.

A single count supports this clone. In the authors' methods: Reference gene primer amplification gave nucleated cell count estimates. Repertoires were generated with immunoSEQ multiplex PCR, while TCRdb's copy carries only in-frame clones and drops some. V and J calls and clone size come straight from that table; D and trimming were deduced from the DNA. The sample includes about 190,000 clones, approximately 91% of them seen just once. V dropped 4 bases and J dropped 3; count of bases not matched to a gene: 10. CDR1 SEHNR and CDR2 FQNEAQ come from the germline V gene (reference sequence). The CDR3 extends over 17 amino acids.

V and J are TRBV7-9 and TRBJ2-1; TRBD1 agrees at 9 bases. The source material was peripheral blood. The sequence was collected from a man in his thirties or forties with acute or convalescent COVID-19. In DNA, the CDR3 is TGTGCCAGCAGCTCCGAGACCACGGGACAGGGCTACAATGAGCAGTTCTTC. This gives the protein CASSSETTGQGYNEQFF.